These 9 T cell receptor beta chains originate from one sample sequenced in a study of kidney transplant recipient with SARS-CoV-2 infection. TCRdb passed the reads through MiXCR, listing each CDR3 protein once. The data hold 200,000 to 250,000 distinct CDR3 sequences, with 29% observed a single time. The starting material was a blood sample, obtained at baseline and around day 110 from a kidney transplant recipient. Receptors were obtained from a male patient in his thirties who had COVID-19 and was a kidney transplant recipient. These T cells may partly come from the graft donor.

This clonotype occurred many times. This chain uses TRBV15 with TRBJ2-4; possible D gene TRBD2, 5 bases. CDR3 length equals 16 residues. V shed 3 bases and J shed 0 bases, with 12 bases lying between them. Germline V gene lookup returns CDR1 LNHNV and CDR2 YYDKDF (reference sequence). CDR3 DNA sequence: TGTGCCACCAGCAGGGACTTTAGAGTAGCCAAAAACATTCAGTACTTC. Its translation: CATSRDFRVAKNIQYF.

This clonotype was picked up many times. V and J are TRBV9 and TRBJ1-2, with TRBD1 matching 7 bases. The V gene's germline CDR1 is SGDLS and CDR2 YYNGEE. V lost 1 base, J lost 3 bases, and 6 bases stayed unmatched. This CDR3 has 15 residues. The CDR3 here is CASSVSSQGDYGYTF. CDR3 DNA: TGTGCCAGCAGCGTAAGTAGCCAGGGGGACTATGGCTACACCTTC. Full variable domain (missing parts from reference TRBV9 and TRBJ1-2): DSGVTQTPKHLITATGQRVTLRCSPRSGDLSVYWYQQSLDQGLQFLIQYYNGEERAKGNILERFSAQQFPDLHSELNLSSLELGDSALYFCASSVSSQGDYGYTFGSGTRLTVV.

Note on this clonotype: The junction departs from germline at one end; a sequencing error may be responsible. The chain links TRBV6-5 to TRBJ2-2; D possibly corresponds to TRBD2 (5 bases). CDR3 length: 16 residues. CDR1 MNHEY and CDR2 SVGAGI come from the germline V gene. CDR3 region: CASSPLSGPGTGKLFF. The CDR3 coding sequence is TGTGCCAGCAGCCCCCTCTCGGGCCCGGGCACCGGGAAGCTGTTTTTT.

At least ten counts were recorded for this clonotype. The chain employs TRBV19 and TRBJ1-1, with D perhaps TRBD1 (6 bases). CDR3 length: 14 amino acids. V lost 8 bases, J lost 2 bases, and 15 bases lay in between. The germline gives CDR1 LNHDA, CDR2 SQIVND (reference sequence). The CDR3 DNA is TGTGCCAGTTTGGACAGTCCGAGAAACACTGAAGCTTTCTTT. It encodes CASLDSPRNTEAFF.

This clonotype was seen more than once but under ten times. The V gene is TRBV7-3, the J gene TRBJ2-3; possible D gene TRBD2, 7 bases. V gave up 2 bases and J gave up 4 bases, with 16 bases separating them. Germline-derived CDR1 and CDR2 are SGHTA and FQGTGA. CDR3 length: 16 amino acids. In DNA, the CDR3 is TGTGCCAGCAGCTTAGTGGAGGGGGGGCCAGCAGATACGCAGTATTTT. This codes for CASSLVEGGPADTQYF. The full variable domain, in which reference TRBV7-3 and TRBJ2-3 provide the parts outside the CDR3, is GAGVSQTPSNKVTEKGKYVELRCDPISGHTALYWYRQSLGQGPEFLIYFQGTGAADDSGLPNDRFFAVRPEGSVSTLKIQRTERGDSAVYLCASSLVEGGPADTQYFGPGTRLTVL.

This clonotype has at least ten counts. The V gene is TRBV7-6, the J gene TRBJ1-2; D gene ambiguous. CDR3 length: 17 residues. V was trimmed by 5 bases and J by 4 bases, leaving 23 bases between them. CDR1 is SGHVS, CDR2 FNYEAQ, per germline. CDR3 region: CASSRAVESRKTYGYTF. The DNA of the CDR3 is TGTGCCAGCAGCCGGGCAGTTGAATCTCGAAAGACCTATGGCTACACCTTC.

As concerns this clonotype: A much bigger clone sits one base away, suggesting this may be a read error. The chain links TRBV6-5 to TRBJ1-6, with D perhaps matching TRBD1 (6 bases). The CDR3 covers 15 residues. Germline values: CDR1 MNHEY, CDR2 SVGAGI. The CDR3 nucleotides are TGTGCCGGCAGTTTTCTGACAGGAGTTAATTCACCCCTCCACTTT. Protein sequence: CAGSFLTGVNSPLHF.

A word on this clonotype: A much bigger clone sits one base away, suggesting this may be a read error. CDR3 region: CASSCITYRGKTYGYTF. The CDR3 region has the DNA TGTGCCAGCAGCTGCATTACATACCGTGGAAAGACCTATGGCTACACCTTC. The chain employs TRBV7-9 and TRBJ1-2; D is unresolved. Trimming took off 4 bases at V and 4 bases at J, with 22 bases between the two ends. The length of the CDR3 is 17 residues. Germline V gene lookup returns CDR1 SEHNR and CDR2 FQNEAQ (reference sequence).

Note on this clonotype: This may be a read error, as it is one base from a much larger clone. The genes are TRBV6-1 and TRBJ1-2, with D hard to call. Trimming took 4 bases from V and 4 from J, leaving 22 bases between them. This CDR3 is 17 amino acids long. CDR1 is MNHNS and CDR2 is SASEGT in the germline V gene. The CDR3 region is CASSVLRGRRKTYGYTF. For the CDR3, the DNA is TGTGCCAGCAGTGTCTTAAGAGGTAGGAGAAAGACCTATGGCTACACCTTC.